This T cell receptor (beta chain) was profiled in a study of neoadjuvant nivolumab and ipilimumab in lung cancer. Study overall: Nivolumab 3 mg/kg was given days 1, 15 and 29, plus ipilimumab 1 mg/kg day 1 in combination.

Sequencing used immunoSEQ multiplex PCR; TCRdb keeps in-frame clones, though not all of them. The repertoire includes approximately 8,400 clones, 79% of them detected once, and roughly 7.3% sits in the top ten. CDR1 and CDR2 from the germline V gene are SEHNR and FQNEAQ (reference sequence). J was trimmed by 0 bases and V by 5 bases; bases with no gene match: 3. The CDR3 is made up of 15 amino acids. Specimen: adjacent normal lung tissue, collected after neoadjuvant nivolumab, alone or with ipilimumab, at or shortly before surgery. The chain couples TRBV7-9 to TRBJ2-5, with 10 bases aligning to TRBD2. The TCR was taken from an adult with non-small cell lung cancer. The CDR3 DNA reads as TGTGCCAGCAGCCCGACTAGCGGGTACCAAGAGACCCAGTACTTC. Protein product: CASSPTSGYQETQYF.